A selection of T cell receptor beta chains follows, all from one sample in a study of blood T cell repertoires in COVID-19. TCRdb keeps only in-frame clones here, not all; method: immunoSEQ multiplex PCR. This sample has over 100,000 clones, with 85% found just once. Sequencing input: peripheral blood. These receptors were obtained from a man older than 75 with acute or convalescent COVID-19. The CDR3 runs from the conserved cysteine through the conserved F or W. The D gene is left open where the match is weak. The listing skips clone size in some rows; elsewhere it reads once, few, many or a size class.

- TRBJ2-1 - TRBV13 TGTGCCAGCACCTGGCCGGGAATCGTGAACAATGAGCAGTTCTTC CASTWPGIVNNEQFF
- TRBJ1-2 few TRBV12-1 TGTGCCAGCAGCAAGGACAGGGACCTTTCCACCTTC CASSKDRDLSTF
TRBD2 TRBJ2-3 - TRBV3-1/TRBV3-2 TGTGCCAGCAGCCTGGGACTAGCGGGAGACCGACGGGGTACGCAGTATTTT CASSLGLAGDRRGTQYF
TRBD1 TRBJ2-7 - TRBV6-5 TGTGCCAGCAGGTCCGGGACAGGGAGCTCCTACGAGCAGTACTTC CASRSGTGSSYEQYF
- TRBJ2-1 - TRBV10-3 TGTGCCATCAGTGACTCTCCTACTAGGAGCAATGAGCAGTTCTTC CAISDSPTRSNEQFF
TRBD1 TRBJ1-1 - TRBV6-5 TGTGCCAGCAGTTACTCTCGGGGACAGTTGAACACTGAAGCTTTCTTT CASSYSRGQLNTEAFF
- TRBJ1-1 - TRBV6-5 TGTGCCAGCAGCCCCGGGACATTGAACACTGAAGCTTTCTTT CASSPGTLNTEAFF
- TRBJ2-1 once TRBV13 TGTGCCAGCAGTCTAACCCGGGACAATGAGCAGTTCTTC CASSLTRDNEQFF
- TRBJ2-1 - TRBV28 TGTGCCAGCAGTGGACAGATAAACTCCTACAATGAGCAGTTCTTC CASSGQINSYNEQFF
- TRBJ2-2 - TRBV3-1/TRBV3-2 TGTGCCAGCAGCCAAGATCGCATAGTCTGGACCGGGGAGCTGTTTTTT CASSQDRIVWTGELFF
- TRBJ2-5 - TRBV19 TGTGCCAGTAGTATAGATCTTCCTTTAGAGACCCAGTACTTC CASSIDLPLETQYF
- TRBJ2-3 - TRBV5-1 TGCGCCAGCAGCCACCCGGGAGATACGCAGTATTTT CASSHPGDTQYF
- TRBJ1-1 - TRBV5-4 TGTGCCAGCAGCCCGGCGGGCCCGAACACTGAAGCTTTCTTT CASSPAGPNTEAFF
- TRBJ1-5 - TRBV6-6 TGTGCCAGCAGTTACTCAGAAGCCAATCAGCCCCAGCATTTT CASSYSEANQPQHF
TRBD1 TRBJ2-7 - TRBV2 TGTGCCAGTATCAGACAGGGCTTACGGAACTCCTACGAGCAGTACTTC CASIRQGLRNSYEQYF
TRBD2 TRBJ2-1 once TRBV6-6 TGTGCCAGCAGTTACTGGAGGACTAGCGAAAATGAGCAGTTCTTC CASSYWRTSENEQFF
- TRBJ1-2 - TRBV2 TGTGCCAGCACGGGGGTCGGTTATGGCTACACCTTC CASTGVGYGYTF
- TRBJ2-1 once TRBV12-3/TRBV12-4 TGTGCCAGCAGTCGTTCGGGGTTAGCGCAGTTCTTC CASSRSGLAQFF
- TRBJ2-4 - TRBV5-1 TGCGCCAGCAGCTTGGTCAAGCAGGGTCGGAAAAACATTCAGTACTTC CASSLVKQGRKNIQYF
- TRBJ1-5 - TRBV6-5 TGTGCCAGCACCCCCGGCGGGAGCAATCAGCCCCAGCATTTT CASTPGGSNQPQHF
TRBD1 TRBJ1-6 - TRBV27 TGTGCCAGCAGTTTATCGGGGACAGGGGATTCACCCCTCCACTTT CASSLSGTGDSPLHF
- TRBJ1-2 - TRBV3-1/TRBV3-2 TGTGCCAGCAGCCAATGGGGATGGGACACCGGATCCTATGGCTACACCTTC CASSQWGWDTGSYGYTF
- TRBJ1-5 - TRBV25-1 TGTGCCAGCAGTGGTCGGGACACACAGCCCCAGCATTTT CASSGRDTQPQHF
- TRBJ2-3 - TRBV6-2/TRBV6-3 TGTGCCAGCAGTTACCTTAGCACAGATACGCAGTATTTT CASSYLSTDTQYF
- TRBJ2-4 - TRBV9 TGTGCCAGCAGCGTAGTTCCCCCAGGGGTTGTTAACATTCAGTACTTC CASSVVPPGVVNIQYF
TRBD1 TRBJ2-1 - TRBV27 TGTGCCAGCCGGGACAGAAAGGAGCAGTTCTTC CASRDRKEQFF
- TRBJ2-5 - TRBV27 TGTGCCAGCAGGGGTTACGGGGAGGCCCAAGAGACCCAGTACTTC CASRGYGEAQETQYF
TRBD2 TRBJ2-1 - TRBV11-2 TGTGCCAGCAGCTTACGGTCTAGCGGGGGGAGCTCCTACAATGAGCAGTTCTTC CASSLRSSGGSSYNEQFF
- TRBJ1-1 - TRBV11-3 TGTGCCAGCAGCCAAATAGCCCCCCAGGGTATGAACACTGAAGCTTTCTTT CASSQIAPQGMNTEAFF
TRBD1 TRBJ1-6 - TRBV23-1 TGCGCCAGCAGTCAATCGAGGCCTACAGGGGAGATAGACTCCTATAATTCACCCCTCCACTTT CASSQSRPTGEIDSYNSPLHF
- TRBJ1-1 once TRBV6-2/TRBV6-3 TGTGCCAGCAGCAAGCCCCTTTCGCACCTTGGTGAAGCTTTCTTT CASSKPLSHLGEAFF
TRBD2 TRBJ2-2 - TRBV7-3 TGTGCCAGCAGCTTAAGAGTAGCGGGGAACACCGGGGAGCTGTTTTTT CASSLRVAGNTGELFF
- TRBJ1-2 - TRBV6-5 TGTGCCAGCAGTCCGTACAGGGAGAACTATGGCTACACCTTC CASSPYRENYGYTF
TRBD2 TRBJ2-3 - TRBV19 TGTGCCAGTAGTATAGGGGCGGGAGTTCCAGATACGCAGTATTTT CASSIGAGVPDTQYF
- TRBJ1-3 - TRBV9 TGTGCCAGCAGCGCTACTCTCTCTGAGGGAAACACCATATATTTT CASSATLSEGNTIYF
- TRBJ2-6 - TRBV25-1 TGTGCCAGCAGTGACGCAGGGCCCGGGGCCAACGTCCTGACTTTC CASSDAGPGANVLTF
TRBD1 TRBJ2-5 - TRBV27 TGTGCCACAAAGAGAGGGGGCAGGGAGACCCAGTACTTC CATKRGGRETQYF
- TRBJ1-3 - TRBV6-5 TGTGCCAGCAGCCCGGGGGGCTCTGGAAACACCATATATTTT CASSPGGSGNTIYF
- TRBJ1-1 once TRBV5-4 TGTGCCAGCAGCTCTGTTGACACTGAAGCTTTCTTT CASSSVDTEAFF
- TRBJ2-7 - TRBV27 TGTGCCAGCAGTTTACGGGAACTCAGCTACGAGCAGTACTTC CASSLRELSYEQYF
TRBD1 TRBJ1-4 - TRBV11-2 TGTGCCAGCAGCTTGGGGACAGGGGGATATGAAAAACTGTTTTTT CASSLGTGGYEKLFF
TRBD2 TRBJ2-1 - TRBV11-2 TGTGCCAGCAGCTCGGGACTAGCGGGGGGGCAGAATGAGCAGTTCTTC CASSSGLAGGQNEQFF